This T cell receptor (beta chain) was identified in a study of cytomegalovirus exposure and HLA in healthy donors. This CDR3 comprises 11 residues. Germline CDR1 and CDR2: SEHNR and FQNEAQ (reference sequence). Produced via immunoSEQ multiplex PCR; TCRdb's table is partial and in-frame only. Of 160,000 or so clones in the sample, about 89% were seen once. Regarding this clone: One end of the junction fails to match germline, which may point to a read error.

V gene TRBV7-9 combines with J gene TRBJ1-1, with 7 bases lining up with TRBD1. Sequencing used PBMCs. This clonotype originated in a man aged 18 to 35 in good health and CMV-seropositive. This CDR3 reads CASSLEEQGDF. The CDR3, as DNA: TGTGCCAGCAGCTTAGAGGAGCAGGGGGACTTT.